What follows are 8 T cell receptor beta chains derived from one specimen sequenced in a study of lymphopenia after photon versus proton radiotherapy. TCRdb's table, derived via immunoSEQ multiplex PCR, lists solely in-frame clones and lacks some. The data show more than 45,000 clones, with 84% seen just once and 2.1% held by the top ten. Specimen: peripheral blood, collected from a patient treated with proton-based radiotherapy. The receptors come from a man aged 55 to 70 with pancreatic cancer.

This clone was counted once. The gene calls are TRBV6-6 and TRBJ1-2; D is uncertain. Germline V gene lookup returns CDR1 MNHNY and CDR2 SVGAGI (reference sequence). V was cut by 5 bases and J by 8 bases, with 18 bases left in between. The CDR3 sequence is 14 residues long. DNA of the CDR3: TGTGCCAGCAGTAACAACGTCCAGGCCGAAGGCTACACCTTC. This translates into CASSNNVQAEGYTF.

The chain recombines TRBV5-1 with TRBJ2-3; the D gene is possibly TRBD2 (6 bases). The CDR3 sequence is 15 residues long. Germline lookup yields CDR1 SGHRS and CDR2 YFSETQ. Trimming pared 0 bases from V and 6 bases from J, leaving 14 bases between. CDR3 DNA: TGCGCCAGCAGCTTGGCCGGGTCAGGGAGGGATACGCAGTATTTT. Protein sequence: CASSLAGSGRDTQYF.

The gene calls are TRBV6-1 and TRBJ2-7; 8 bases line up with TRBD1. The germline gives CDR1 MNHNS, CDR2 SASEGT. The CDR3 has 15 amino acids. Trimming took 4 bases from V and 1 from J; bases not matched to a gene: 6. CDR3 bases: TGTGCCAGCAGTGGCGGGACAGGCCTTTCCTACGAGCAGTACTTC. This gives the protein CASSGGTGLSYEQYF.

The chain links TRBV6-6 to TRBJ2-2; possibly TRBD1 for D (6 bases). V shed 4 bases and J shed 4 bases, with 13 bases lying between them. The germline CDR1 and CDR2 sequences are MNHNY and SVGAGI (reference sequence). CDR3 size: 15 residues. CDR3: CASSWGGQSTGELFF. The CDR3 nucleotides are TGTGCCAGCAGTTGGGGTGGACAGTCCACCGGGGAGCTGTTTTTT.

A single count supports this clone. The J gene is TRBJ2-3, the V gene TRBV11-2; D is ambiguous. V lost 1 base and J 4 bases, leaving 12 bases between the germline ends. The CDR3 is 15 amino acids. CDR1 and CDR2 from the germline V gene are SGHAT and FQNNGV. Here the CDR3 reads CASSLAGPAADTQYF. The DNA of the CDR3 is TGTGCCAGCAGCTTAGCTGGGCCAGCTGCAGATACGCAGTATTTT.

The chain employs TRBV5-1 and TRBJ1-1, with D possibly matching TRBD1 (6 bases). Germline values: CDR1 SGHRS, CDR2 YFSETQ. The germline V and J ends were trimmed by 0 bases and 2 bases, with 11 bases remaining between them. The length of the CDR3 is 15 residues. The CDR3 coding sequence is TGCGCCAGCAGCTTGGCTGGGGGGCTCAACACTGAAGCTTTCTTT. This encodes CASSLAGGLNTEAFF.

The chain uses TRBV30 and TRBJ2-3, with D perhaps TRBD2 (5 bases). V was pared by 4 bases and J by 7 bases, with 9 bases between. The CDR3 spans 11 residues. Germline V gene lookup returns CDR1 GTSNPN and CDR2 SVGIG (reference sequence). CDR3 protein: CAWTRGYTQYF. DNA of the CDR3: TGTGCCTGGACCAGAGGGTATACGCAGTATTTT.

V usage is TRBV28 and J usage is TRBJ2-5, with TRBD1 matching 9 bases. Trimming cost V 6 bases and J 3 bases; bases outside gene matches: 2. The length of the CDR3 is 13 residues. CDR1 is MDHEN, CDR2 SYDVKM, per germline. CDR3 DNA: TGTGCCAGCAGCCGGGACAGGGAAGAGACCCAGTACTTC. Amino acid sequence: CASSRDREETQYF.